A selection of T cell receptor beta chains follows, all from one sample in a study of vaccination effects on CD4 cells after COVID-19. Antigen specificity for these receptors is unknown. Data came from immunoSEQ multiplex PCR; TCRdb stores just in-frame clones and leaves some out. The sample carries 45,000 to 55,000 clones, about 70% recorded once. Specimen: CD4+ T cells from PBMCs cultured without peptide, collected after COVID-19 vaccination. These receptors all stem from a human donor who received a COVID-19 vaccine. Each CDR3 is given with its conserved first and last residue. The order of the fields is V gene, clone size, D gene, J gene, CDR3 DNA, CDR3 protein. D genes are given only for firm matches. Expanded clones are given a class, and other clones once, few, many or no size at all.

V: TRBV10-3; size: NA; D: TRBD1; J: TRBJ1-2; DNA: TGTGCCATCAGTGACGGGACAGACTATGGCTACACCTTC; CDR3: CAISDGTDYGYTF
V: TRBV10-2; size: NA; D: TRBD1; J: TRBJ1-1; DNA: TGCGCCAGCAGCGAACAGGGGGGCACTGAAGCTTTCTTT; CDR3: CASSEQGGTEAFF
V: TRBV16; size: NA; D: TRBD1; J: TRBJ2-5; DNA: TGTGCCAGCAGCCCCGGGACAGGGGCACAAGAGACCCAGTACTTC; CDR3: CASSPGTGAQETQYF
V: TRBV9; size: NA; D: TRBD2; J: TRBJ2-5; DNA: TGTGCCAGCAGCGTTGGCGGGGGGGCCGGAGAGACCCAGTACTTC; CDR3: CASSVGGGAGETQYF
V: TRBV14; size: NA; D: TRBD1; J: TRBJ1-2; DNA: TGTGCCAGCAGCCTCCGACAGGGAGGGGGCTACACCTTC; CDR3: CASSLRQGGGYTF
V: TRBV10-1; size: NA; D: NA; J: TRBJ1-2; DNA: TGCGCCAGCAGCGAAACACGGGCCTATGGCTACACCTTC; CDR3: CASSETRAYGYTF
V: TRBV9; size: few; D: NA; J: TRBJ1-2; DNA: TGTGCCAGCAGCGTAGAGGGTTCAGGCATGGGCTACACCTTC; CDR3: CASSVEGSGMGYTF
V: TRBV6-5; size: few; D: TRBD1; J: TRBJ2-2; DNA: TGTGCCAGCAGTTACTCCGACAGGGGCGGGGAGCTGTTTTTT; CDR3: CASSYSDRGGELFF
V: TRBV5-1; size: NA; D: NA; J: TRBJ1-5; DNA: TGCGCCAGCAGCTTGCACGGGACACCCAATCAGCCCCAGCATTTT; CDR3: CASSLHGTPNQPQHF
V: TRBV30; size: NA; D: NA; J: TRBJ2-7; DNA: TGTGCCTGGAGTCCCCCCAGCTACGAGCAGTACTTC; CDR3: CAWSPPSYEQYF
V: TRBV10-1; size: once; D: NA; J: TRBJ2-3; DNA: TGCGCCAGCAGTGAGTCCGGCAGCCAGGGGTCAGATACGCAGTATTTT; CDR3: CASSESGSQGSDTQYF
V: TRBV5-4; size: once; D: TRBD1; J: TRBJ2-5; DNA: TGTGCCAGCAGCCCTACCGGGACAGGGTTGGGAGAGACCCAGTACTTC; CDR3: CASSPTGTGLGETQYF
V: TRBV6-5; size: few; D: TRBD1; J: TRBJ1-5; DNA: TGTGCCAGCAGTATGGGACAGGGTGTTCAGCCCCAGCATTTT; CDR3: CASSMGQGVQPQHF
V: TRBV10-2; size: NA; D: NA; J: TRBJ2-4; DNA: TGCGCCAGCAGTGAGAAGGTGGGTCGAAACATTCAGTACTTC; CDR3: CASSEKVGRNIQYF
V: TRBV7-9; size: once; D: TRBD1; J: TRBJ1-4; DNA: TGTGCCAGCAGCTTCGGACAGGGAAATGAAAAACTGTTTTTT; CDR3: CASSFGQGNEKLFF
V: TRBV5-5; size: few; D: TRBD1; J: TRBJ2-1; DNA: TGTGCCAGCAGCTTCCCGGGACAGGGTGGCTACAATGAGCAGTTCTTC; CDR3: CASSFPGQGGYNEQFF
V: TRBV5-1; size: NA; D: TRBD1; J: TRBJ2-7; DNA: TGCGCCAGCAGCGCAGGGGGCTACGAGCAGTACTTC; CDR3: CASSAGGYEQYF
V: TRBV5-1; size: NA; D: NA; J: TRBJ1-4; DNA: TGCGCCAGCAGCTTGGCCGTTTGGGGTAGTAAACTGTTTTTT; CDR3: CASSLAVWGSKLFF
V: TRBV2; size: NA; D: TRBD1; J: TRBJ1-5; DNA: TGTGCCAGATCAACCCCGGGACAGGGCAATCAGCCCCAGCATTTT; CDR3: CARSTPGQGNQPQHF
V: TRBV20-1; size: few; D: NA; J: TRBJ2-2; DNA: TGCAGTGCTTACACCGGGGAGCTGTTTTTT; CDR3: CSAYTGELFF
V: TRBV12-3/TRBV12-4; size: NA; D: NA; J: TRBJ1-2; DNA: TGTGCCAGCATTGGGATCAAGTCTGGCGGCTACACCTTC; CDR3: CASIGIKSGGYTF
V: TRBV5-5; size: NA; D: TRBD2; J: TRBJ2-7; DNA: TGTGCCAGCAGCTACCTTGGGGGGGGACCCTACGAGCAGTACTTC; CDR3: CASSYLGGGPYEQYF
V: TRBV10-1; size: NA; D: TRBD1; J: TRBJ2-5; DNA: TGCGCCAGCAGTGAGCGGACAGGGAAGGAGACCCAGTACTTC; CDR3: CASSERTGKETQYF